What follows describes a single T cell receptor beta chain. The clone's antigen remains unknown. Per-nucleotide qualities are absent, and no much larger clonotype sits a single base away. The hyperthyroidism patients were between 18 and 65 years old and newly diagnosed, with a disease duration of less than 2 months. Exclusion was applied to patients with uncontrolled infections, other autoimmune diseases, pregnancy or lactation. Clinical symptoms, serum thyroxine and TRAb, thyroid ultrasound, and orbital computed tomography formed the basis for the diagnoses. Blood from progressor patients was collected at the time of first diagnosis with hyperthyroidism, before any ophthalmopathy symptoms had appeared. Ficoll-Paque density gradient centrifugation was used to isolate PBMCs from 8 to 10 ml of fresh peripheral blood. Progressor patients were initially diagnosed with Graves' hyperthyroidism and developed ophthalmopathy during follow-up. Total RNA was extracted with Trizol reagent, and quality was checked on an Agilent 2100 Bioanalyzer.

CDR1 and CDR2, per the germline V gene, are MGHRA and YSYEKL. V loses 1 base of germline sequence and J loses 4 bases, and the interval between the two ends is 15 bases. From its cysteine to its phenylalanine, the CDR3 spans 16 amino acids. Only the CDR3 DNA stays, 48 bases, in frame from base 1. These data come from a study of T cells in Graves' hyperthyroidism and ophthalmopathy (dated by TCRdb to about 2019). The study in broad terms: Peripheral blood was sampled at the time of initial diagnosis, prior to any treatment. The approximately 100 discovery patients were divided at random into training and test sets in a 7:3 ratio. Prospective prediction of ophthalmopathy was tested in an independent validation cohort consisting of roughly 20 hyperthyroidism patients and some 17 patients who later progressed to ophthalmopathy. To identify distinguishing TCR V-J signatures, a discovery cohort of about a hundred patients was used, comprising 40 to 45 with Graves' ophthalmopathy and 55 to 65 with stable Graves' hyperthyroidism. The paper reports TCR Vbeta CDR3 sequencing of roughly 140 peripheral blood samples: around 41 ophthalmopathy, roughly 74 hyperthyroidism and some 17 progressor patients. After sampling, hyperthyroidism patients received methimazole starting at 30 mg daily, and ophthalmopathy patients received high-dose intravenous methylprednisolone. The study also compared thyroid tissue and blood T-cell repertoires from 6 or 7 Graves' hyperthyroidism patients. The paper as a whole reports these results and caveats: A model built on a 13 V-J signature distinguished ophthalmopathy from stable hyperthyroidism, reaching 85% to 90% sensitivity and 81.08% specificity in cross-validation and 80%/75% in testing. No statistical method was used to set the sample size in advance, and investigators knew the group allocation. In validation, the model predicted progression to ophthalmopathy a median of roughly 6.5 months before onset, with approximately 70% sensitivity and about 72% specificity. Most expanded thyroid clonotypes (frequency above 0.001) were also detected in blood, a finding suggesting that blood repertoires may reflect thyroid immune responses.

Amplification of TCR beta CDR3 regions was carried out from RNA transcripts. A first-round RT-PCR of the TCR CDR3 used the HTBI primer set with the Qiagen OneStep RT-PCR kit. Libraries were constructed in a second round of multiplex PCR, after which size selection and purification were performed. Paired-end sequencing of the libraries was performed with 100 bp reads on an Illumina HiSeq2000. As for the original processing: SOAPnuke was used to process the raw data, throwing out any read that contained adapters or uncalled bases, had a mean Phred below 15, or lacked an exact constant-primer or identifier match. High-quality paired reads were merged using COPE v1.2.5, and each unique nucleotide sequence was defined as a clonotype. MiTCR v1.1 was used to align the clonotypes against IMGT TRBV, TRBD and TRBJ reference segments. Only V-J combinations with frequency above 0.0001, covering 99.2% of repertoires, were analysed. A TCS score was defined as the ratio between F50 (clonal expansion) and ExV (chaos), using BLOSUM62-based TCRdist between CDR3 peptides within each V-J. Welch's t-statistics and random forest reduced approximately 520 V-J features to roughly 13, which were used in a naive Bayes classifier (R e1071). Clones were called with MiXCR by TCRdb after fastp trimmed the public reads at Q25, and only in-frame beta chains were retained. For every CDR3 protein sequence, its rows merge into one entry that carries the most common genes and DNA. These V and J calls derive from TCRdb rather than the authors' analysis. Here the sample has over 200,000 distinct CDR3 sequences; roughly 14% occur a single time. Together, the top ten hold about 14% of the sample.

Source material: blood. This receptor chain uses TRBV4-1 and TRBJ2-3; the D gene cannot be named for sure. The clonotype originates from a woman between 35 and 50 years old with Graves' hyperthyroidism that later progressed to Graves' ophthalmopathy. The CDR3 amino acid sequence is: CASSQAAGVGADTQYF. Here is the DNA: TGCGCCAGCAGCCAAGCTGCTGGAGTTGGAGCAGATACGCAGTATTTT.